Below, one TCR beta chain is given with its context. This entry is derived from a study of cytomegalovirus exposure and HLA in healthy donors. The PCR was carried out with 60 Vbeta primers and 13 Jbeta primers. The assay was immunoSEQ multiplex PCR, and TCRdb's table has in-frame clones only and misses some. The sample has 140,000 or so clones, around 75% seen once. Germline CDR1 is MNHEY and CDR2 is SMNVEV (reference sequence). With 1 base removed from V and 4 bases from J, the gap between germline ends came to 7 bases. This CDR3 is 14 amino acids long. The sequence was collected from a man aged 55-75 years in good health and CMV-seronegative. The chain links TRBV27 to TRBJ1-4, with unresolved D. Sequences were obtained from PBMCs. The CDR3 DNA sequence: TGTGCCAGCAGTTTATACCCCAGTAATGAAAAACTGTTTTTT. The encoded protein is CASSLYPSNEKLFF.